Following are 4 T cell receptor beta chains from one sample sequenced in a study of glioma-infiltrating T cells. Amplification of TCR alpha and beta CDR3 regions from RNA used iRepertoire nested multiplex PCR. Each CDR3 protein gets one entry after TCRdb re-called the multiplex PCR reads with MiXCR. The table has some 100,000 distinct CDR3 sequences, less than 30% seen once. Sequences were obtained from glioma tissue, nonneoplastic brain tissue, or PBMCs (not recorded which). The receptors originated from a human donor with low-grade glioma or glioblastoma, undergoing nonglioma brain surgery, or in good health (not recorded which).

There are many counts of this clonotype. V gene TRBV28 combines with J gene TRBJ1-3, with 7 bases that match TRBD1. In germline, CDR1 is MDHEN, CDR2 SYDVKM. V lost 4 bases, J lost 3 bases, and 3 bases stayed unmatched. The CDR3 runs to 14 residues. The CDR3 loop is CASSWGQLGNTIYF. CDR3 coding DNA: TGTGCCAGCAGTTGGGGACAGCTTGGAAACACCATATATTTT.

A note on this clonotype: A much more abundant neighbour one base away suggests this may be a read error. The rearrangement joins TRBV7-9 to TRBJ2-3; the match to TRBD1 covers 8 bases. The CDR3 spans 17 residues. CDR1 is SEHNR and CDR2 is FQNEAQ in the germline V gene (reference sequence). CDR3 in DNA: TGTGTCAGCAGCTTACCCTTGACAGGGGCCTTCACAGATACGCAGTATTTT. Encoded protein: CVSSLPLTGAFTDTQYF.

This clonotype was recorded many times. This chain links TRBV2 with TRBJ2-1; 8 nucleotides agree with TRBD2. Trimming at V came to 2 bases and at J to 6 bases, leaving 6 bases not matched to a gene. This CDR3 contains 15 residues. Germline CDR1 and CDR2: SNHLY and FYNNEI. CDR3 nucleotides: TGTGCCAGCAGTGAAAGGGCTGCGGGGGGCAATGAGCAGTTCTTC. This translates into CASSERAAGGNEQFF.

This clonotype was observed at least ten times. CDR3 amino acids: CASSPLGTGHVDETQYF. In DNA, the CDR3 is TGTGCCAGCTCACCACTAGGGACAGGACACGTGGACGAGACCCAGTACTTC. J is TRBJ2-5 and V is TRBV18; 8 bases are shared with TRBD1. CDR1 and CDR2 (germline): KGHSH, LQKENI. This CDR3 contains 17 residues. V gave up 1 base and J gave up 5 bases; unmatched junction bases: 12.